The text below deals with one TCR beta chain. The antigen is unknown. This sample stems from a study of Ad26.COV2.S vaccination and SARS-CoV-2 variants. Study in general: Participants got Ad26.COV2.S intramuscularly, once or twice 56 days apart.

Clones were sequenced by immunoSEQ multiplex PCR, and TCRdb holds only the in-frame ones, with some missing. The sample yields around 320,000 clones, more than 70% seen once. Study conclusions and caveats: Total T cell responses, in the TCR breadth and depth analyses, may have been underestimated. Participants given vaccine showed non-spike TCR breadth similar to that of placebo recipients.

Sample treatment: 15 to 20 received Ad26.COV2.S at low or high dose, single or two shots; roughly five received placebo; per-sample allocation not given. Collection of samples fell on day 63 after the first vaccine or placebo injection. A Boston donor was an adult aged 18-55 years. The CDR3 is made up of 11 amino acids. The ends were cut back, 4 bases at V and 6 bases at J, with 6 bases in the middle. The germline V gene has CDR1 MNHEY and CDR2 SMNVEV (reference sequence). V and J are TRBV27 and TRBJ1-2; D unclear. Sequenced here: peripheral blood, sampled in a trial of Ad26.COV2.S vaccine versus placebo. The sequence was collected from a person aged 18 to 59 who received the Ad26.COV2.S COVID-19 vaccine or a placebo. DNA for the CDR3: TGTGCCAGCAGTTCCGAGGATGGCTACACCTTC. This codes for CASSSEDGYTF.